This TCR beta chain derives from a study of human T cells and chemical hapten exposure. Findings and caveats of the study: In comparison with controls, expanded TCRs gave rise to a significantly larger number of large CDR3 similarity clusters. In the PT1 data, expanded TCR counts showed a positive correlation with patch test score.

Within the library, unique molecular identifiers were attached to each individual cDNA molecule. TCRdb re-called the RACE reads through MiXCR, storing one row per CDR3 protein. In the table there are tens of thousands of distinct CDR3 sequences, 12% of which are singletons. To note about this clonotype: Its antigen is not known.

The sample's time point: patch test 3, about 24 weeks after DPC sensitization. The treatment denotes: therapeutic diphenylcyclopropenone sensitization with weekly scalp DPC. The study drew its donors from alopecia patients who were 18 to 70 years old and suitable for DPC. The CDR3 length is 14 residues. Germline V gene data show CDR1 as MNHEY and CDR2 as SMNVEV (reference sequence). J was trimmed by 5 bases and V by 6 bases; bases with no gene match: 10. The sequencing here drew on whole blood, taken in connection with sensitization to the hapten diphenylcyclopropenone (DPC). This rearrangement joins TRBV27 to TRBJ2-7; 7 nucleotides agree with TRBD1. The sequence came from a man younger than 40 with alopecia areata. Some clones in this sample may be carry-over from other donors' samples. The CDR3 here is CASRGAGGHHEQYF. Here the CDR3 DNA reads TGTGCCAGCAGGGGGGCAGGGGGTCATCACGAGCAGTACTTC.